What follows are 23 T cell receptor beta chains derived from one specimen sequenced in a study of T-cell reconstitution after alpha-beta-depleted transplantation in children. Unique molecular identifiers tagged the TCRbeta library. TCRdb re-analysed the PCR reads in MiXCR, keeping a single row per CDR3 protein. The sample has a few hundred thousand distinct CDR3 sequences, approximately 16% seen once. The specimen comprised PBMCs from the stem cell graft donor, sampled from the stem cell graft. These TCRs come from a human donor who donated a stem cell graft to a child with acute lymphoblastic leukemia.

The chain is built from TRBV3-1 and TRBJ2-7; TRBD2 is a possible D gene (5 bases). CDR3 length equals 14 residues. The germline CDR1 and CDR2 sequences are LGHDT and YNNKEL (reference sequence). Trimming removed 4 bases from V and 4 bases from J, with 14 bases in between. The CDR3 loop is CASSPPTGSYEQYF. The CDR3 nucleotides read TGTGCCAGCAGCCCCCCGACGGGATCGTACGAGCAGTACTTC.

This clonotype was picked up a small number of times. V usage is TRBV20-1 and J usage is TRBJ2-1, with 8 bases matching TRBD2. Trimming at V came to 3 bases and at J to 5 bases, leaving 6 bases not matched to a gene. The CDR3 extends over 14 amino acids. Germline lookup yields CDR1 DFQATT and CDR2 SNEGSKA (reference sequence). The CDR3 loop is CSASFSGKNNEQFF. The CDR3, as DNA: TGCAGTGCTAGCTTTAGCGGGAAAAACAATGAGCAGTTCTTC.

This chain joins TRBV29-1 and TRBJ2-1; no firm D call. In germline, CDR1 is SQVTM, CDR2 ANQGSEA. Between the trimmed V and J ends, which lost 1 base and 7 bases, there was a span of 8 bases. CDR3 length: 12 amino acids. The CDR3 loop reads CSVEGPANEQFF. For the CDR3, the DNA is TGCAGCGTTGAAGGGCCAGCAAATGAGCAGTTCTTC.

The V and J genes are TRBV20-1 and TRBJ1-6; D is unresolved. This CDR3 comprises 13 residues. V was cut by 7 bases and J by 0 bases, with 7 bases left in between. Looked up from germline, CDR1 is DFQATT and CDR2 is SNEGSKA (reference sequence). CDR3 loop: CSGRSSYNSPLHF. The CDR3 DNA follows: TGCAGTGGCCGGAGCTCCTATAATTCACCCCTCCACTTT.

The gene calls are TRBV21-1 and TRBJ2-1; the listed D gene, TRBD1, was not tested against the DNA. TRBV21-1 is shown as a pseudogene. CDR3 length equals 13 residues. CDR3 in amino acids: CAGGLSVDNEQFF. The CDR3 DNA reads as TGTGCCGGGGGGCTTAGTGTCGACAATGAGCAGTTCTTC.

This clonotype was found a few times. V and J are TRBV5-1 and TRBJ2-1; D not certain. CDR1 is SGHRS and CDR2 is YFSETQ in the germline V gene. This CDR3 contains 13 residues. V lost 2 bases and J 6 bases, leaving 9 bases between the germline ends. The CDR3 is CASSFGSGNEQFF. DNA of the CDR3: TGCGCCAGCAGCTTCGGATCAGGCAATGAGCAGTTCTTC.

The gene calls are TRBV5-1 and TRBJ2-3; no reliable D call. Germline CDR1 reads SGHRS; CDR2 reads YFSETQ. This CDR3 has 18 residues. Trimming removed 4 bases at V and 2 bases at J, with 23 bases between. This CDR3 is CASSVGRGARRNTDTQYF. The CDR3 DNA follows: TGCGCCAGCAGCGTCGGACGAGGCGCCCGCCGGAACACAGATACGCAGTATTTT.

CDR3 amino acids: CSVIPIVRGTDGYTF. CDR3 nucleotide sequence: TGCAGCGTTATTCCGATCGTGCGGGGGACCGATGGCTACACCTTC. The chain links TRBV29-1 to TRBJ1-2; D perhaps matches TRBD1 (5 bases). There are 15 residues in the CDR3. V was pared by 5 bases and J by 6 bases, with 22 bases between. In germline, CDR1 is SQVTM, CDR2 ANQGSEA.

This clonotype was recorded a few times. The chain couples TRBV6-1 to TRBJ1-2; 9 nucleotides line up with TRBD1. Looked up from germline, CDR1 is MNHNS and CDR2 is SASEGT. The CDR3 runs 15 residues. Trimming took 5 bases from V and 7 from J; bases not matched to a gene: 11. CDR3: CASSTRTGAGGGYTF. CDR3 sequence (DNA): TGTGCCAGCAGTACACGGACAGGGGCGGGGGGTGGCTACACCTTC.

The rearrangement joins TRBV5-6 to TRBJ1-5, with 8 bases identical to TRBD1. With 3 bases clipped from V and 9 bases from J, the junction kept 8 bases outside the gene matches. CDR3 length equals 14 residues. CDR1 and CDR2 (germline): SGHDT, YYEEEE. Here the CDR3 DNA reads TGTGCCAGCAGCTCGTACAGGGGGGGCCGGCCCCAGCATTTT. Residues: CASSSYRGGRPQHF.

This rearrangement joins TRBV20-1 to TRBJ1-5; D call uncertain. This CDR3 comprises 12 residues. Germline CDR1 and CDR2: DFQATT and SNEGSKA (reference sequence). V was cut by 2 bases and J by 6 bases, with 8 bases left in between. The CDR3: CSARSAGQPQHF. In DNA, the CDR3 is TGCAGTGCTAGAAGTGCGGGTCAGCCCCAGCATTTT.

The chain combines TRBV27 with TRBJ2-1; no clear D gene. CDR3 size: 18 residues. Germline CDR1 is MNHEY and CDR2 is SMNVEV (reference sequence). Trimming shortened V by 6 bases and J by 1 base, and 22 bases separated the two germline ends. The CDR3: CASRPNPLLGSSYNEQFF. The CDR3 DNA follows: TGTGCCAGCAGACCAAACCCCCTGTTGGGTAGTTCCTACAATGAGCAGTTCTTC.

The chain couples TRBV6-5 to TRBJ2-7; D is perhaps TRBD2 (6 bases). Trimming left V 0 bases short and J 6 bases short, with 6 bases between. The CDR3 extends over 12 amino acids. From germline, CDR1 is MNHEY and CDR2 SVGAGI. CDR3 protein: CASSYSSGEQYF. Written as DNA, the CDR3 is TGTGCCAGCAGTTACTCTAGCGGCGAGCAGTACTTC.

The chain combines TRBV27 with TRBJ2-7, with 9 positions matching TRBD2. This CDR3 region has 16 residues. V lost 6 bases and J lost 2; bases outside the gene matches: 11. Per germline, CDR1 MNHEY and CDR2 SMNVEV (reference sequence). CDR3: CASRTLIAGATYEQYF. The CDR3 DNA reads TGTGCCAGCAGGACATTAATAGCGGGAGCGACCTACGAGCAGTACTTC.

This clonotype has only a few counts. This chain joins TRBV5-1 and TRBJ2-1; D not resolved. The V gene's germline CDR1 is SGHRS and CDR2 YFSETQ. The ends were cut back, 3 bases at V and 0 bases at J, with 13 bases in the middle. The CDR3 contains 16 residues. CDR3: CASSSRLRSSYNEQFF. The CDR3 DNA sequence: TGCGCCAGCAGCTCCCGACTTCGGAGCTCCTACAATGAGCAGTTCTTC. Filled out from reference TRBV5-1 and TRBJ2-1, the complete variable domain reads KAGVTQTPRYLIKTRGQQVTLSCSPISGHRSVSWYQQTPGQGLQFLFEYFSETQRNKGNFPGRFSGRQFSNSRSEMNVSTLELGDSALYLCASSSRLRSSYNEQFFGPGTRLTVL.

J is TRBJ2-7 and V is TRBV5-1; D tentatively reads TRBD1 or TRBD2 (5 bases each). In germline, CDR1 is SGHRS, CDR2 YFSETQ. Trimming cost V 2 bases and J 0 bases, with 15 bases left between them. The CDR3 spans 16 residues. CDR3 nucleotides: TGCGCCAGCAGCTTTGGGGGTGTCAAGTTCTCCTACGAGCAGTACTTC. As protein: CASSFGGVKFSYEQYF.

This chain connects TRBV30 to TRBJ2-7, with 9 bases fitting TRBD2. Germline-derived CDR1 and CDR2 are GTSNPN and SVGIG (reference sequence). V was clipped by 2 bases and J by 3 bases; unmatched bases: 8. The CDR3 length is 15 residues. The CDR3 DNA follows: TGTGCCTGGAGTCCGGGTAGCGGGAGATACTACGAGCAGTACTTC. As protein: CAWSPGSGRYYEQYF. Variable domain in full (rest from reference TRBV30 and TRBJ2-7): SQTIHQWPATLVQPVGSPLSLECTVEGTSNPNLYWYRQAAGRGLQLLFYSVGIGQISSEVPQNLSASRPQDRQFILSSKKLLLSDSGFYLCAWSPGSGRYYEQYFGPGTRLTVT.

The chain employs TRBV6-1 and TRBJ2-2; D possibly corresponds to TRBD1 (7 bases). Per germline, CDR1 MNHNS and CDR2 SASEGT. Trimming stripped 6 bases from V and 6 bases from J, with 14 bases between. The length of the CDR3 is 14 residues. DNA for the CDR3: TGTGCCAGCAGCTCAGGGGGACTGGCCGGGGAGCTGTTTTTT. Amino acids: CASSSGGLAGELFF.

In this sample, this clonotype turned up a few times. The rearrangement links TRBV11-2 to TRBJ2-1; D call uncertain. CDR3 length: 14 amino acids. V was cut by 1 base and J by 9 bases, with 13 bases left in between. Germline V gene data show CDR1 as SGHAT and CDR2 as FQNNGV. CDR3 residues: CASSLVGPLAEQFF. CDR3 in DNA: TGTGCCAGCAGCTTAGTTGGCCCTCTGGCTGAGCAGTTCTTC.

This clonotype has a handful of counts. The rearrangement links TRBV12-3 or TRBV12-4 to TRBJ1-1; 12 bases match TRBD1. This CDR3 contains 17 residues. V dropped 5 bases and J dropped 3; count of bases not matched to a gene: 10. The CDR3 loop reads CASSPGTGGASDTEAFF. Here the CDR3 DNA reads TGTGCCAGCAGTCCCGGGACAGGGGGCGCCTCGGACACTGAAGCTTTCTTT.

V gene TRBV11-2 combines with J gene TRBJ2-7; D perhaps matches TRBD1 (6 bases). The CDR3 has 15 residues. CDR1 and CDR2 from the germline V gene are SGHAT and FQNNGV. Trimming removed 0 bases at V and 2 bases at J, with 11 bases between. For the CDR3, the DNA is TGTGCCAGCAGCTTAGACAGGGGTTTACCCTACGAGCAGTACTTC. Residues: CASSLDRGLPYEQYF.

This clonotype has just a few counts. The chain is built from TRBV13 and TRBJ1-6; D remains ambiguous. The CDR3 runs 14 residues. With 1 base removed from V and 7 bases from J, the gap between germline ends came to 8 bases. Germline CDR1 reads PRHDT; CDR2 reads FYEKMQ (reference sequence). For the CDR3, the DNA is TGTGCCAGCAGCTTAGCAGCGACAAATTCACCCCTCCACTTT. Translation gives CASSLAATNSPLHF.

CDR3 amino acids: CASSPYGGSNQPQHF. DNA of the CDR3: TGTGCCAGCTCACCCTACGGGGGGAGCAATCAGCCCCAGCATTTT. V gene TRBV6-1 combines with J gene TRBJ1-5, with D possibly TRBD1 on 5 matching bases. The CDR3 is 15 amino acids. The germline V and J ends were trimmed by 8 bases and 1 base, with 15 bases remaining between them. Germline CDR1 and CDR2: MNHNS and SASEGT.